This TCR beta chain was recovered during a study of early T cells in non-severe SARS-CoV-2 infection. Study-wide context: Sequencing was performed on bulk RNA from unsorted whole blood, leaving chains unpaired.

Unique molecular identifiers (one per individual cDNA molecule) were attached. TCRdb reanalysed the 5' RACE reads using MiXCR and keeps one entry per CDR3 protein. The repertoire holds some 71,000 distinct CDR3 sequences, with about 9% as singletons. Turning to this clonotype: Its specificity is not known.

Study results and caveats: CD4 and private specificities were missed by VDJdb matching, which favored anti-spike CD8 responses.

Per the germline V gene, CDR1 is LNHDA and CDR2 is SQIVND (reference sequence). J gave up 0 bases and V 9 bases, and 5 bases lay outside the gene matches. This CDR3 is built from 14 residues. This chain connects TRBV19 to TRBJ2-1; 7 nucleotides agree with TRBD2. This clonotype originated in an adult who was a healthcare worker with PCR-confirmed SARS-CoV-2 infection or an uninfected control (not recorded which). The sequencing input was whole blood. CDR3 loop: CASSSGNSYNEQFF. The CDR3 nucleotides are TGTGCCAGCTCTAGCGGAAACTCCTACAATGAGCAGTTCTTC.